This record covers a single T cell receptor beta chain. Its antigen remains unidentified. The CDR3 is 15 residues long. CDR1 is MNHEY, CDR2 SVGAGI, per germline. Trimming took off 6 bases at V and 0 bases at J, with 15 bases between the two ends. The sample belongs to a study of cytomegalovirus exposure and HLA in healthy donors. Study conclusions and caveats: The authors confirmed in vitro that a few CMV-associated chains were specific for CMV antigens. Both high specificity and high sensitivity reportedly marked the classifier's diagnosis of cytomegalovirus status. In the 130 or so validation repertoires, roughly 94% of cluster scores exceeded 0, per a later analysis.

Some clones are missing from TCRdb's copy, which holds only in-frame ones; the method was immunoSEQ multiplex PCR. The sample includes 100,000 to 150,000 clones, about 91% seen only once; the top ten take approximately 1.8%. Sequencing was carried out using PBMCs. This chain links TRBV6-5 with TRBJ2-7; a possible D gene is TRBD1 (5 bases). This sequence was found in a man between 18 and 29 years old in good health and CMV-seronegative. The CDR3 coding sequence is TGTGCCAGCAGCAACCTACAGGCCTACTCCTACGAGCAGTACTTC. Translating gives CASSNLQAYSYEQYF.